One sample yielded the 13 T cell receptor beta chains listed below, sequenced in a study of blood T cell repertoires in COVID-19. This table comes from immunoSEQ multiplex PCR, and its TCRdb copy is limited to in-frame clones, with some not included. This table has over 150,000 clones, 80% to 90% appearing once. The sample was PBMCs or T cells enriched from blood (not recorded which). The receptors stem from a man in his forties or fifties who had recovered from COVID-19.

V usage is TRBV11-2 and J usage is TRBJ1-2; 9 bases map to TRBD1. CDR1 is SGHAT, CDR2 FQNNGV, per germline. V dropped 3 bases and J dropped 8; count of bases not matched to a gene: 7. The CDR3 spans 14 residues. The CDR3, as DNA: TGTGCCAGCAGCTTCGGACAGGGGAATGGGGGCTACACCTTC. It specifies CASSFGQGNGGYTF. The full variable domain, in which reference TRBV11-2 and TRBJ1-2 provide the parts outside the CDR3, is EAGVAQSPRYKIIEKRQSVAFWCNPISGHATLYWYQQILGQGPKLLIQFQNNGVVDDSQLPKDRFSAERLKGVDSTLKIQPAKLEDSAVYLCASSFGQGNGGYTFGSGTRLTVV.

This clone occurred a few times. This rearrangement joins TRBV29-1 to TRBJ1-2; 8 positions agree with TRBD1. Germline-derived CDR1 and CDR2 are SQVTM and ANQGSEA. Trimming took 7 bases from V and 9 from J; bases not matched to a gene: 13. This CDR3 is 13 amino acids long. This chain's CDR3 is CSATGQGPGSYTF. The CDR3 DNA is TGCAGCGCTACTGGACAGGGCCCCGGAAGCTACACCTTC.

The V call is TRBV3-1 (or the pseudogene TRBV3-2), the J call TRBJ2-7; 7 nucleotides align to TRBD1. With 4 bases clipped from V and 2 bases from J, the junction kept 5 bases outside the gene matches. CDR1 and CDR2 (germline): LGHDT, YNNKEL (reference sequence). The CDR3 extends over 14 amino acids. Written as DNA, the CDR3 is TGTGCCAGCAGCCCCCGTCAGGGGGCCTACGAGCAGTACTTC. Translating it yields CASSPRQGAYEQYF.

The chain joins TRBV27 to TRBJ2-7; TRBD1 might be the D (5 bases). This CDR3 is 15 amino acids long. The germline V gene has CDR1 MNHEY and CDR2 SMNVEV (reference sequence). V was shortened by 4 bases and J by 6 bases, with 19 bases between the two germline ends. CDR3 in amino acids: CASSSLGHLKSEQYF. The CDR3 coding sequence is TGTGCCAGCAGTTCCCTCGGACATTTAAAATCCGAGCAGTACTTC.

The chain carries TRBV19 and TRBJ2-2, with TRBD2 identical over 14 bases. CDR1 is LNHDA, CDR2 SQIVND, per germline (reference sequence). V shed 6 bases, J shed 2 bases, and the junction held 8 bases outside the gene matches. The CDR3 extends over 18 amino acids. CDR3 sequence (DNA): TGTGCCAGTAGGCCTCCGGGACTAGCGGGGGAAAACACCGGGGAGCTGTTTTTT. Translated, it gives CASRPPGLAGENTGELFF. The variable domain in full, with the rest retrieved from reference TRBV19 and TRBJ2-2, is DGGITQSPKYLFRKEGQNVTLSCEQNLNHDAMYWYRQDPGQGLRLIYYSQIVNDFQKGDIAEGYSVSREKKESFPLTVTSAQKNPTAFYLCASRPPGLAGENTGELFFGEGSRLTVL.

This chain joins TRBV5-1 and TRBJ2-3, with 10 bases matching TRBD2. V was pared by 0 bases and J by 4 bases, with 2 bases of the junction left unmatched. CDR3 size: 15 residues. Germline V lookup: CDR1 SGHRS, CDR2 YFSETQ. DNA for the CDR3: TGCGCCAGCAGCTTGGTAGCGGGGGGCCCAGATACGCAGTATTTT. Its translation: CASSLVAGGPDTQYF.

The chain combines TRBV19 with TRBJ1-1; tentatively, D is TRBD1 (6 bases). With 1 base removed from V and 13 bases from J, the gap between germline ends came to 22 bases. CDR3 length: 15 amino acids. Germline V gene data show CDR1 as LNHDA and CDR2 as SQIVND (reference sequence). DNA of the CDR3: TGTGCCAGTAGTATAGGGGGGGGCCCGGTTTCGAAGGGTTTCTTT. This sequence encodes CASSIGGGPVSKGFF.

The chain carries TRBV5-1 and TRBJ2-7, with TRBD1 identical over 10 bases. The length of the CDR3 is 14 residues. Germline V gene sequence: CDR1 SGHRS, CDR2 YFSETQ. With V trimmed by 3 bases and J by 5 bases, 5 bases remained unmatched. CDR3: CASSSRQGADEQYF. CDR3 sequence (DNA): TGCGCCAGCAGCTCAAGACAGGGGGCGGACGAGCAGTACTTC.

This clone was seen more than once but under ten times. This chain connects TRBV19 to TRBJ2-1; 8 bases align to TRBD2. The junction had 8 bases not matched to a gene; V was cut back by 9 bases and J by 1 base. CDR1 is LNHDA and CDR2 is SQIVND in the germline V gene (reference sequence). The CDR3 runs to 15 residues. The CDR3 sequence is CASGSRGGSYNEQFF. In DNA form, the CDR3 reads TGTGCCAGCGGGTCGCGCGGGGGGTCCTACAATGAGCAGTTCTTC.

This chain connects TRBV7-8 to TRBJ1-2; D not resolved. The CDR3 loop spans 15 amino acids. The germline V gene has CDR1 SGHVS and CDR2 FQNEAQ. V lost 2 bases and J lost 3, with 13 bases in between. CDR3 DNA: TGTGCCAGCAGCTTATCCCTCGTCCCCTACTATGGCTACACCTTC. Residues: CASSLSLVPYYGYTF. Together with reference TRBV7-8 and TRBJ1-2, the CDR3 gives the full variable domain: GAGVSQSPRYKVAKRGQDVALRCDPISGHVSLFWYQQALGQGPEFLTYFQNEAQLDKSGLPSDRFFAERPEGSVSTLKIQRTQQEDSAVYLCASSLSLVPYYGYTFGSGTRLTVV.

This chain links TRBV10-3 with TRBJ1-3; 9 bases are a match to TRBD1. J gave up 4 bases and V 10 bases, and 5 bases lay outside the gene matches. Germline CDR1 ENHRY, CDR2 SYGVKD. There are 13 residues in the CDR3. CDR3 sequence (DNA): TGTGCCACTGGACAGGGGACGGGAAACACCATATATTTT. As protein: CATGQGTGNTIYF.

This clone was observed a single time. This sequence joins TRBV2 and TRBJ2-5; 12 bases match TRBD1. The V segment lost 4 bases and the J segment 5 bases; nucleotides outside the gene matches: 2. This CDR3 spans 14 amino acids. The germline gives CDR1 SNHLY, CDR2 FYNNEI. This CDR3 reads CASSAGTGGETQYF. The CDR3, as DNA: TGTGCCAGCAGTGCCGGGACAGGGGGCGAGACCCAGTACTTC.

This clone was seen more than once but under ten times. The chain carries TRBV10-3 and TRBJ1-5; 7 nucleotides align to TRBD1. The ends lost 3 bases at V and 9 bases at J; junction bases unmatched: 11. CDR3 length: 15 amino acids. Germline assignment: CDR1 ENHRY and CDR2 SYGVKD. CDR3 DNA: TGTGCCATCAGTGACCCCCAGGGGGGTGGAGGGCCCCAGCATTTT. Protein sequence: CAISDPQGGGGPQHF.